What follows are 29 T cell receptor beta chains derived from one specimen sequenced in a study of blood T cell repertoires in COVID-19. Measured with immunoSEQ multiplex PCR; TCRdb has only the in-frame clones, and not every one. The sample shows some 180,000 clones, 85% of them seen only once. The sample consisted of peripheral blood. Receptors originate from a woman at least 80 years old with COVID-19, enrolled during active disease.

Points on this clone: Within the sample, other DNA sequences also encode this same CDR3. V usage is TRBV18 and J usage is TRBJ2-3; the match to TRBD1 covers 7 bases. CDR3 length: 14 residues. V lost 3 bases and J lost 1; bases outside the gene matches: 1. The germline V gene has CDR1 KGHSH and CDR2 LQKENI. CDR3 DNA sequence: TGTGCCAGCTCACCTGGGACAGGCACAGATACGCAGTATTTT. This translates into CASSPGTGTDTQYF.

The CDR3 here is CASSLNNEQFF. In DNA, the CDR3 is TGTGCCAGCTCGTTAAACAATGAGCAGTTCTTC. The V and J genes are TRBV28 and TRBJ2-1, with D unclear. The CDR3 is 11 amino acids. Germline lookup yields CDR1 MDHEN and CDR2 SYDVKM. With 8 bases removed from V and 5 bases from J, the gap between germline ends came to 7 bases.

The V gene is TRBV7-3, the J gene TRBJ1-5; D is possibly TRBD1 (5 bases). Trimming took 4 bases from V and 2 from J, leaving 21 bases between them. Per the germline V gene, CDR1 is SGHTA and CDR2 is FQGTGA. This CDR3 has 18 amino acids. Here the CDR3 DNA reads TGTGCCAGCAGCTCTATTCCGGGGGTCGAGGTCGGCAATCAGCCCCAGCATTTT. It yields the protein CASSSIPGVEVGNQPQHF.

The J gene is TRBJ2-3, the V gene TRBV11-3; 8 bases agree with TRBD2. Germline loops: CDR1 SGHNT, CDR2 YENEEA. The trim removed 5 bases at V and 4 bases at J, leaving 14 bases unmatched. CDR3 length: 17 residues. The CDR3 DNA reads as TGTGCCAGCAGCGCACTATCCTGGCGGGGGGACTCAGATACGCAGTATTTT. Translation gives CASSALSWRGDSDTQYF.

The V and J genes are TRBV18 and TRBJ1-5; D is possibly TRBD1 (5 bases). CDR1 and CDR2 (germline): KGHSH, LQKENI. The CDR3 extends over 15 amino acids. Trimming shortened V by 2 bases and J by 6 bases, and 14 bases separated the two germline ends. The CDR3 coding sequence is TGTGCCAGCTCACCAAGGGGTCAGGTCCCTCAGCCCCAGCATTTT. It translates to CASSPRGQVPQPQHF.

This clone has only a few counts. The chain is built from TRBV19 and TRBJ2-5; no firm D call. The CDR3 sequence is 12 residues long. The ends were cut back, 5 bases at V and 5 bases at J, with 9 bases in the middle. Germline lookup yields CDR1 LNHDA and CDR2 SQIVND (reference sequence). CDR3 nucleotide sequence: TGTGCCAGTAGTCCCGGCGGTGAGACCCAGTACTTC. It codes for CASSPGGETQYF.

The rearrangement uses TRBV6-5 and TRBJ1-5; 7 bases line up with TRBD1. Germline trimming cut 6 bases from V and 6 bases from J; bases unmatched to any gene: 11. Germline V gene lookup returns CDR1 MNHEY and CDR2 SVGAGI. This CDR3 has 15 amino acids. CDR3 protein: CASRAEDRVGQPQHF. Here the CDR3 DNA reads TGTGCCAGCAGGGCCGAAGACAGGGTCGGTCAGCCCCAGCATTTT.

The chain combines TRBV6-5 with TRBJ2-1; 11 bases match TRBD2. The germline gives CDR1 MNHEY, CDR2 SVGAGI. The CDR3 totals 14 residues. The junction had 4 bases not matched to a gene; V was cut back by 4 bases and J by 8 bases. CDR3 DNA: TGTGCCAGCAGTTTAGCGGGAGGGCCCTATGAGCAGTTCTTC. Translation: CASSLAGGPYEQFF.

The chain joins TRBV18 to TRBJ1-1; 7 bases are shared with TRBD1. The CDR3 length is 13 residues. From germline, CDR1 is KGHSH and CDR2 LQKENI. Trimming at V came to 3 bases and at J to 3 bases, leaving 1 base not matched to a gene. The CDR3 loop reads CASSPGQDTEAFF. CDR3 in DNA: TGTGCCAGCTCACCCGGACAGGACACTGAAGCTTTCTTT. The full variable domain, its missing parts supplied by reference TRBV18 and TRBJ1-1, is NAGVMQNPRHLVRRRGQEARLRCSPMKGHSHVYWYRQLPEEGLKFMVYLQKENIIDESGMPKERFSAEFPKEGPSILRIQQVVRGDSAAYFCASSPGQDTEAFFGQGTRLTVV.

The rearrangement uses TRBV4-1 and TRBJ2-1; TRBD1 is a possible D gene (5 bases). Trimming left V 0 bases short and J 4 bases short, with 22 bases between. CDR3 length equals 19 residues. Germline V CDR1 and CDR2: MGHRA, YSYEKL. The CDR3 sequence is CASSQEARGRLSWYNEQFF. In DNA, the CDR3 is TGCGCCAGCAGCCAAGAGGCAAGGGGCCGCCTATCCTGGTACAATGAGCAGTTCTTC.

This rearrangement joins TRBV28 to TRBJ1-1, with a weak D call TRBD1 (5 bases). The CDR3 totals 15 residues. V dropped 8 bases and J dropped 1 base, with 17 bases sitting between them. Per germline, CDR1 MDHEN and CDR2 SYDVKM. CDR3 residues: CASRYSLGANTEAFF. In DNA form, the CDR3 reads TGTGCCAGCCGTTACTCCCTAGGGGCGAACACTGAAGCTTTCTTT.

DNA for the CDR3: TGCGCCAGCAGCCTCCAGCGGGGGGGACCCTACGAGCAGTACTTC. It codes for CASSLQRGGPYEQYF. The chain combines TRBV4-1 with TRBJ2-7, with 10 bases matching TRBD2. V lost 4 bases and J lost 2; bases outside the gene matches: 5. The germline V gene encodes CDR1 MGHRA and CDR2 YSYEKL. This CDR3 region has 15 residues.

The chain couples TRBV10-3 to TRBJ2-1, with 10 bases identical to TRBD2. V was pared by 4 bases and J by 8 bases, with 2 bases of the junction left unmatched. This CDR3 region has 13 residues. The germline V gene has CDR1 ENHRY and CDR2 SYGVKD. The CDR3 region is CAISAAGGDEQFF. The CDR3 region has the DNA TGTGCCATCAGTGCAGCGGGGGGGGATGAGCAGTTCTTC.

The count of this clone is one. A single base separates this from a much larger clone, so it may be a read error. The DNA of the CDR3 is TGTGCCAGCAGCGCAAGCACAGATACGCAGTATTTT. Translated, it gives CASSASTDTQYF. The chain carries TRBV9 and TRBJ2-3; D unclear. The V and J ends lost 3 bases and 0 bases respectively, with 2 bases between them. The CDR3 has 12 amino acids. Germline V gene sequence: CDR1 SGDLS, CDR2 YYNGEE.

This clone has just a few counts. This chain links TRBV18 with TRBJ2-7, with 11 bases that match TRBD2. V shed 3 bases and J 6 bases; nucleotides not matched to a gene: 4. Germline V gene sequence: CDR1 KGHSH, CDR2 LQKENI. CDR3 size: 14 residues. The CDR3 nucleotides read TGTGCCAGCTCACCTACTAGCGGGGGCTCCGAGCAGTACTTC. Translation: CASSPTSGGSEQYF.

The count of this clone is one. The chain has TRBV7-3 and TRBJ1-1; TRBD1 aligns across 8 bases. CDR1 and CDR2 from the germline V gene are SGHTA and FQGTGA. The CDR3 runs 17 residues. V gave up 5 bases and J gave up 5 bases; unmatched junction bases: 16. The CDR3: CASSKTGAMKMETEAFF. The CDR3 coding sequence is TGTGCCAGCAGCAAGACAGGGGCCATGAAAATGGAGACTGAAGCTTTCTTT.

The genes are TRBV15 and TRBJ1-5, with 7 bases lining up with TRBD1. V lost 3 bases, J lost 6 bases, and 5 bases stayed unmatched. The CDR3 loop spans 14 amino acids. CDR1 is LNHNV and CDR2 is YYDKDF in the germline V gene (reference sequence). The CDR3 DNA reads as TGTGCCACCAGCAGCCTACAGGGGAGTCAGCCCCAGCATTTT. This translates into CATSSLQGSQPQHF.

The rearrangement uses TRBV5-5 and TRBJ2-3; no firm D call. Looked up from germline, CDR1 is SGHKS and CDR2 is YYEKEE (reference sequence). The CDR3 totals 13 residues. V dropped 0 bases and J dropped 4 bases, with 6 bases sitting between them. The CDR3 DNA reads as TGTGCCAGCAGCTTGGTCCTTCCAGATACGCAGTATTTT. The encoded protein is CASSLVLPDTQYF.

The chain couples TRBV5-1 to TRBJ1-1; D uncertain. The CDR3 is 12 amino acids. Trimming stripped 4 bases from V and 8 bases from J, with 12 bases between. Looked up from germline, CDR1 is SGHRS and CDR2 is YFSETQ. CDR3 in DNA: TGCGCCAGCAGCCCCGAGACCGGGGAAGCTTTCTTT. This sequence encodes CASSPETGEAFF.

CDR3 sequence reads: CASSRPGLEEPDTQYF. CDR3 bases: TGTGCCAGCTCACGACCGGGACTAGAGGAGCCAGATACGCAGTATTTT. The chain carries TRBV18 and TRBJ2-3, with 8 bases identical to TRBD2. The length of the CDR3 is 16 residues. The V and J ends lost 4 bases and 4 bases, in that order; junction bases with no gene match: 10. Germline CDR1 KGHSH, CDR2 LQKENI.

This clone was found once. The genes are TRBV24-1 and TRBJ2-3; TRBD1 matches 8 bases. The CDR3 consists of 14 residues. V was pared by 4 bases and J by 8 bases, with 7 bases of the junction left unmatched. In germline, CDR1 is KGHDR, CDR2 SFDVKD. DNA for the CDR3: TGTGCCACCAGTGACACGACAGGGGCCGGTACGCAGTATTTT. Encoded protein: CATSDTTGAGTQYF.

The chain carries TRBV24-1 and TRBJ1-1, with 7 bases that match TRBD1. This CDR3 is built from 14 residues. The germline V gene encodes CDR1 KGHDR and CDR2 SFDVKD. With V trimmed by 5 bases and J by 4 bases, 6 bases remained unmatched. CDR3: CATSAGGGPTEAFF. The CDR3 coding sequence is TGTGCCACCAGTGCCGGAGGGGGCCCCACTGAAGCTTTCTTT.

The V and J genes are TRBV5-1 and TRBJ2-5; 8 nucleotides agree with TRBD2. The CDR3 sequence is 13 residues long. CDR1 is SGHRS and CDR2 is YFSETQ in the germline V gene. The trim removed 4 bases at V and 5 bases at J, leaving 4 bases unmatched. CDR3 coding DNA: TGCGCCAGCAGCCCGGGGGGGCTGGAGACCCAGTACTTC. The encoded protein is CASSPGGLETQYF. Full variable domain (missing parts from reference TRBV5-1 and TRBJ2-5): KAGVTQTPRYLIKTRGQQVTLSCSPISGHRSVSWYQQTPGQGLQFLFEYFSETQRNKGNFPGRFSGRQFSNSRSEMNVSTLELGDSALYLCASSPGGLETQYFGPGTRLLVL.

The chain is built from TRBV3-1 (or the pseudogene TRBV3-2) and TRBJ2-7, with D possibly TRBD1 on 5 matching bases. The V and J ends lost 0 bases and 7 bases respectively, with 13 bases between them. CDR3 length: 14 amino acids. CDR1 and CDR2 from the germline V gene are LGHDT and YNNKEL (reference sequence). The CDR3 sequence is CASSQDQLAGEQYF. The CDR3 region has the DNA TGTGCCAGCAGCCAAGACCAGCTCGCAGGGGAGCAGTACTTC.

This clone came up once. V and J are TRBV4-1 and TRBJ2-5, with 10 bases that match TRBD2. After removal of 0 bases from V and 3 bases from J, the junction contained 7 bases not matched to a gene. Germline lookup yields CDR1 MGHRA and CDR2 YSYEKL. This CDR3 has 17 residues. In nucleotides, the CDR3 is TGCGCCAGCAGCCAAGATTGGGGGACTAGCGCGGAAGAGACCCAGTACTTC. This gives the protein CASSQDWGTSAEETQYF.

The rearrangement joins TRBV2 to TRBJ1-5; TRBD1 might be the D (5 bases). The CDR3 consists of 15 residues. Trimming shortened V by 3 bases and J by 0 bases, and 9 bases separated the two germline ends. Germline loops: CDR1 SNHLY, CDR2 FYNNEI. CDR3 in amino acids: CASSETEYSNQPQHF. DNA for the CDR3: TGTGCCAGCAGTGAGACAGAGTATAGCAATCAGCCCCAGCATTTT. The full variable domain, in which reference TRBV2 and TRBJ1-5 provide the parts outside the CDR3, is EPEVTQTPSHQVTQMGQEVILRCVPISNHLYFYWYRQILGQKVEFLVSFYNNEISEKSEIFDDQFSVERPDGSNFTLKIRSTKLEDSAMYFCASSETEYSNQPQHFGDGTRLSIL.

The chain combines TRBV5-6 with TRBJ2-7; 9 nucleotides line up with TRBD1. Unmatched junction bases numbered 5, after V lost 4 bases and J lost 3 bases. Germline V gene data show CDR1 as SGHDT and CDR2 as YYEEEE. This CDR3 has 14 residues. The CDR3 sequence: CASSHQGQGYEQYF. The CDR3 DNA reads TGTGCCAGCAGCCACCAGGGACAGGGCTACGAGCAGTACTTC.

This clone was counted once. The chain recombines TRBV6-5 with TRBJ2-5; possibly TRBD2 for D (5 bases). V was shortened by 4 bases and J by 5 bases, with 11 bases between the two germline ends. There are 13 residues in the CDR3. Germline CDR1 is MNHEY and CDR2 is SVGAGI. CDR3 sequence: CASSSTRDETQYF. Written as DNA, the CDR3 is TGTGCCAGCAGTTCTACTAGAGACGAGACCCAGTACTTC.

The V and J genes are TRBV3-1 (or the pseudogene TRBV3-2) and TRBJ1-2, with 8 bases matching TRBD1. J lost 7 bases, V lost 3 bases, and 4 bases had no gene match. Germline CDR1 and CDR2: LGHDT and YNNKEL (reference sequence). The CDR3 length is 13 residues. In DNA, the CDR3 is TGTGCCAGCAGCCAGGGACAGGTCGCTGGCTACACCTTC. This codes for CASSQGQVAGYTF.